The 26 T cell receptor beta chains in this list originate from one sample, sequenced in a study of blood T cell repertoires in COVID-19 (dated by TCRdb to about 2020). The library came from the immunoSEQ multiplex PCR assay. Sourced from immuneACCESS, this table was stored by TCRdb with only in-frame sequences that have V and J called. A share of the clones is absent; for the studies checked, an unresolved V gene accounts for under half, and the remainder has no known explanation. The sample yields 470,000 or so clones; roughly nine tenths were counted once. In total, the top ten clones hold under 2% of the sample. Sequencing was carried out using PBMCs or T cells enriched from blood (not recorded which). All receptors come from a woman aged 18 to 35 with acute COVID-19.

This sequence joins TRBV5-6 and TRBJ2-5, with 9 bases fitting TRBD2. The CDR3 covers 15 residues. Germline trimming cut 3 bases from V and 6 bases from J; bases unmatched to any gene: 9. Germline values: CDR1 SGHDT, CDR2 YYEEEE. The chain's CDR3 is CASSWGLASRKTQYF. The CDR3 bases are TGTGCCAGCAGCTGGGGACTAGCTTCTCGGAAGACCCAGTACTTC.

This chain connects TRBV5-6 to TRBJ2-6, with D tentatively TRBD1 (6 bases). Between the trimmed V and J ends, which lost 0 bases and 0 bases, there was a span of 7 bases. This CDR3 spans 16 amino acids. Per germline, CDR1 SGHDT and CDR2 YYEEEE. The CDR3 bases are TGTGCCAGCAGCTTGGGGGGGCTCTCTGGGGCCAACGTCCTGACTTTC. This translates into CASSLGGLSGANVLTF.

This sequence joins TRBV28 and TRBJ2-7; D is perhaps TRBD2 (6 bases). The CDR3 length is 11 residues. Germline CDR1 MDHEN, CDR2 SYDVKM. Trimming took 8 bases from V and 4 from J, leaving 9 bases between them. This CDR3 reads CASGAGYEQYF. CDR3 nucleotides: TGTGCCAGCGGCGCGGGGTACGAGCAGTACTTC.

The chain combines TRBV20-1 with TRBJ2-5, with D possibly TRBD1 on 5 matching bases. The CDR3 is made up of 11 amino acids. The V and J ends lost 7 bases and 5 bases respectively, with 11 bases between them. CDR1 DFQATT and CDR2 SNEGSKA come from the germline V gene (reference sequence). CDR3 sequence (DNA): TGCAGTGTTTCAAAGGGGGAGACCCAGTACTTC. As protein: CSVSKGETQYF.

J is TRBJ2-1 and V is TRBV19; 13 bases map to TRBD2. V was clipped by 2 bases and J by 9 bases; unmatched bases: 4. CDR1 is LNHDA and CDR2 is SQIVND in the germline V gene (reference sequence). The CDR3 extends over 15 amino acids. CDR3 DNA: TGTGCCAGTAGTATAATACTAGCGGGGGGGCCTGAGCAGTTCTTC. Its protein product is CASSIILAGGPEQFF.

The chain couples TRBV28 to TRBJ2-7; D call uncertain. Germline assignment: CDR1 MDHEN and CDR2 SYDVKM. The V gene lost 5 bases and the J gene lost 1 base, with 15 bases spanning the gap. The CDR3 runs 15 residues. The CDR3: CASSPPRQPSYEQYF. In DNA, the CDR3 is TGTGCCAGCAGTCCCCCGAGGCAGCCATCCTACGAGCAGTACTTC.

CDR3: CASSQERLHSGNTIYF. The CDR3 DNA follows: TGTGCCAGCAGCCAAGAGAGGCTCCACTCTGGAAACACCATATATTTT. V is TRBV3-1 (or the pseudogene TRBV3-2) and J is TRBJ1-3; D ambiguous. Germline CDR1 LGHDT, CDR2 YNNKEL (reference sequence). Trimming left V 0 bases short and J 0 bases short, with 9 bases between. The CDR3 extends over 16 amino acids.

This chain connects TRBV5-5 to TRBJ2-1, with 8 bases fitting TRBD2. The ends lost 5 bases at V and 3 bases at J; junction bases unmatched: 7. The CDR3 length is 15 residues. CDR1 and CDR2 from the germline V gene are SGHKS and YYEKEE (reference sequence). The CDR3 is CASRTLSGSYNEQFF. Written as DNA, the CDR3 is TGTGCCAGCAGGACCCTGAGCGGGAGCTACAATGAGCAGTTCTTC.

This clone was picked up a small number of times. The chain combines TRBV19 with TRBJ1-3, with TRBD1 as a possible D gene (5 bases). Trimming took 5 bases from V and 2 from J, leaving 19 bases between them. CDR3 size: 17 residues. The germline V gene encodes CDR1 LNHDA and CDR2 SQIVND (reference sequence). Written as DNA, the CDR3 is TGTGCCAGTAGTCCCAGAGTTTCCAGGGTACCTGGAAACACCATATATTTT. As protein: CASSPRVSRVPGNTIYF.

V gene TRBV2 combines with J gene TRBJ1-2; D call uncertain. CDR1 and CDR2 (germline): SNHLY, FYNNEI. V lost 2 bases and J lost 8, with 15 bases in between. The CDR3 runs to 14 residues. In DNA, the CDR3 is TGTGCCAGCAGTGAAACCCCGGGAAGAGAGGGCTACACCTTC. Protein sequence: CASSETPGREGYTF.

The gene calls are TRBV19 and TRBJ2-1, with D possibly TRBD2 on 6 matching bases. Germline-derived CDR1 and CDR2 are LNHDA and SQIVND (reference sequence). V lost 4 bases and J 6 bases, leaving 13 bases between the germline ends. This CDR3 is 14 amino acids long. This CDR3 reads CASSTPTRANEQFF. Here the CDR3 DNA reads TGTGCCAGTAGTACCCCGACTAGGGCCAATGAGCAGTTCTTC.

The chain employs TRBV28 and TRBJ2-7; D ambiguous. Germline V gene data show CDR1 as MDHEN and CDR2 as SYDVKM. V lost 6 bases and J lost 0, with 12 bases in between. The CDR3 contains 14 residues. The CDR3, as DNA: TGTGCCAGCAGGACACACGGCCTCTCCTACGAGCAGTACTTC. This gives the protein CASRTHGLSYEQYF.

The chain carries TRBV24-1 and TRBJ2-2; 12 bases line up with TRBD2. CDR1 is KGHDR and CDR2 is SFDVKD in the germline V gene. This CDR3 has 20 amino acids. The J segment lost 0 bases and the V segment lost 0 bases, leaving 7 bases of the junction unmatched. The CDR3 loop reads CATSDLHGLAGPTNTGELFF. DNA of the CDR3: TGTGCCACCAGTGATTTGCATGGACTAGCGGGACCTACGAACACCGGGGAGCTGTTTTTT.

V gene TRBV6-4 combines with J gene TRBJ1-2; 7 bases line up with TRBD1. With V trimmed by 2 bases and J by 8 bases, 8 bases remained unmatched. The CDR3 is made up of 14 amino acids. Germline V CDR1 and CDR2: MRHNA, SNTAGT. This CDR3 is CASSDGRQGRGYTF. The DNA for the CDR3 is TGTGCCAGCAGTGACGGTCGACAGGGACGCGGCTACACCTTC.

J is TRBJ1-2 and V is TRBV3-1 (or the pseudogene TRBV3-2), with D possibly being TRBD1 (6 bases). CDR1 and CDR2 from the germline V gene are LGHDT and YNNKEL (reference sequence). V was pared by 1 base and J by 4 bases, with 10 bases between. This CDR3 region has 14 residues. CDR3 loop: CASSQVGGIYGYTF. The DNA of the CDR3 is TGTGCCAGCAGCCAAGTAGGGGGAATCTATGGCTACACCTTC.

The gene calls are TRBV7-2 and TRBJ2-7; D is possibly TRBD2 (6 bases). V was trimmed by 0 bases and J by 0 bases, leaving 12 bases between them. This CDR3 spans 16 amino acids. Germline CDR1 SGHTA, CDR2 FQGNSA. The CDR3 reads CASSLAGGYNSYEQYF. For the CDR3, the DNA is TGTGCCAGCAGCTTAGCAGGAGGGTACAACTCCTACGAGCAGTACTTC.

The chain has TRBV7-9 and TRBJ2-1; D not certain. Trimming took 9 bases from V and 9 from J, leaving 12 bases between them. Germline V CDR1 and CDR2: SEHNR, FQNEAQ (reference sequence). The CDR3 spans 11 residues. The CDR3 is CASRRVSEQFF. CDR3 in DNA: TGTGCCAGTCGTCGGGTGAGTGAGCAGTTCTTC.

This clone was recorded a few times. The rearrangement joins TRBV27 to TRBJ1-3, with D uncertain. The germline V gene has CDR1 MNHEY and CDR2 SMNVEV (reference sequence). The ends were cut back, 4 bases at V and 0 bases at J, with 13 bases in the middle. The CDR3 consists of 16 residues. CDR3 amino acids: CASSSNSLSSGNTIYF. The CDR3 coding sequence is TGTGCCAGCAGTTCCAACTCCCTTAGCTCTGGAAACACCATATATTTT.

This clone has just a few counts. V and J are TRBV2 and TRBJ1-6, with 10 nucleotides matching TRBD1. The V and J ends lost 4 bases and 10 bases, in that order; junction bases with no gene match: 4. CDR3 length: 14 residues. Per germline, CDR1 SNHLY and CDR2 FYNNEI. For the CDR3, the DNA is TGTGCCAGCAGTGGACAGGGGGCTGAATCACCCCTCCACTTT. Translation gives CASSGQGAESPLHF.

This sequence joins TRBV24-1 and TRBJ2-2, with TRBD1 identical over 7 bases. V lost 4 bases, J lost 9 bases, and 7 bases stayed unmatched. Germline V gene lookup returns CDR1 KGHDR and CDR2 SFDVKD. This CDR3 region has 14 residues. CDR3 residues: CATSEDDRARELFF. For the CDR3, the DNA is TGTGCCACCAGTGAAGACGACAGGGCCAGGGAGCTGTTTTTT.

This clone was seen only a few times. The V call is TRBV12-5, the J call TRBJ1-4; D remains ambiguous. Germline CDR1 reads LGHNT; CDR2 reads FRNRAP. Trimming removed 1 base from V and 3 bases from J, with 9 bases in between. The CDR3 runs 15 residues. The CDR3, as DNA: TGTGCTAGTGGTTTGGGTGCAGTTGCTAATGAAAAACTGTTTTTT. The encoded protein is CASGLGAVANEKLFF.

The V gene is TRBV19, the J gene TRBJ1-2; 8 bases line up with TRBD1. Losses at the gene ends were 0 bases for V and 8 bases for J; bases not matched to a gene: 8. The CDR3 length is 15 residues. The germline gives CDR1 LNHDA, CDR2 SQIVND (reference sequence). CDR3 bases: TGTGCCAGTAGTATAGAAGGACAGGGTGTAAAGGGCTACACCTTC. It specifies CASSIEGQGVKGYTF.

J is TRBJ2-2 and V is TRBV27, with a weak D call TRBD1 (6 bases). The germline V gene encodes CDR1 MNHEY and CDR2 SMNVEV (reference sequence). Trimming pared 3 bases from V and 1 base from J, leaving 6 bases between. This CDR3 region has 14 residues. As DNA, the CDR3 is TGTGCCAGCAGTTTGGGACAGAACACCGGGGAGCTGTTTTTT. Its translation is CASSLGQNTGELFF.

The chain carries TRBV23-1 and TRBJ2-5; 12 bases map to TRBD2. TRBV23-1 has ORF status, its function being uncertain. V lost 0 bases, J lost 2 bases, and 1 base stayed unmatched. The CDR3 is 16 amino acids. CDR3 bases: TGCGCCAGCAGTCAATCCGGACTAGCGGGACAAGAGACCCAGTACTTC. Translated: CASSQSGLAGQETQYF.

This clone was observed once. The chain joins TRBV28 to TRBJ2-7; TRBD1 matches at 10 bases. V was clipped by 4 bases and J by 0 bases; unmatched bases: 3. CDR3 length: 15 amino acids. CDR1 and CDR2 from the germline V gene are MDHEN and SYDVKM. The CDR3 here is CASSSTGGASYEQYF. CDR3 coding DNA: TGTGCCAGCAGTTCGACAGGGGGCGCCTCCTACGAGCAGTACTTC.

The chain carries TRBV24-1 and TRBJ1-1, with a tentative D call TRBD1 (5 bases). The length of the CDR3 is 13 residues. Trimming shortened V by 8 bases and J by 4 bases, and 13 bases separated the two germline ends. The germline V gene encodes CDR1 KGHDR and CDR2 SFDVKD. For the CDR3, the DNA is TGTGCCACCACGTCGGGGGGAGGCACTGAAGCTTTCTTT. This encodes CATTSGGGTEAFF.